This TCR beta chain came from a study of blood T cell repertoires in COVID-19 (dated by TCRdb to about 2020). Context from the whole study: Samples from collaborators originated in the United States, Italy and Spain and spanned both the acute and convalescent phases of COVID-19. The material from the prospective study consisted of cDNA or gDNA derived from T cells, B-cell-depleted T cells, or PBMCs. Deeply sampled blood TCRbeta repertoires from subjects exposed to, actively infected with, or recovered from COVID-19 were included in the dataset. The repertoires were released in a freely available public database intended as a resource for research on the immune response to SARS-CoV-2. Samples were obtained from the ongoing ImmuneRACE study (first 160 participants) and from 1,254 subjects provided by 6 global collaborators. Nearly every sample came with metadata listing a de-identified subject ID, COVID-19 status, age in years and sex. Where available, HLA class I and class II types were obtained from metadata supplied by the sample provider rather than from assay-based typing.

Including cysteine and phenylalanine, the CDR3 has 12 amino acids. Only the CDR3 DNA stays, 36 bases, in frame from base 1. As encoded in the germline V gene, CDR1 is SGHAT while CDR2 is FQNNGV. Trimming accounts for 5 bases at V and 9 bases at J, while the number of junction bases matched to no gene is 4. Collaborating institutions collected whole blood in K2EDTA tubes following their own protocols. For TCRbeta analysis, collaborators shipped samples as frozen whole blood, isolated PBMCs, or DNA extracted from either of those sample types. The immunoSEQ Assay, a bias-controlled multiplex PCR, was used to amplify TCRbeta CDR3 regions from genomic DNA. As for how the authors treated the data: Within the assay, amplification of reference gene primers was used to estimate how many nucleated cells each sample contained. Sequence reads were collapsed and filtered to measure the absolute abundance of every unique TCRbeta CDR3 rearrangement. For each sample, productive Simpson clonality was calculated as the square root of Simpson's diversity index across productive rearrangements. The clones in this table, taken by TCRdb from immuneACCESS, are in-frame only. Not every clone is retained; where verified, under half of the shortfall comes from an unresolved V gene, and the cause of the rest is unknown. V, J and clone size are taken as reported in that table, and D and trimming were inferred from the DNA itself. This sample lists roughly 200,000 clones; about nine tenths were detected once. The leading ten clones occupy approximately 6.7% of the sample.

This clone was observed once. Its antigen is still unknown. No much larger clonotype is one base removed from it; base qualities were not supplied. The study at large found these results: The quantity of clinical and demographic metadata differed by source and by participant and was supplied without curation.

Sequenced input: peripheral blood. The receptor was derived from a middle-aged man with acute or convalescent COVID-19. This sequence uses TRBV11-2 and TRBJ2-1, with 7 central nucleotides matching TRBD1. The DNA sequence is as follows: TGTGCCAGCAGCGGGGACAGAAGTGAGCAGTTCTTC. This is translated as CASSGDRSEQFF.